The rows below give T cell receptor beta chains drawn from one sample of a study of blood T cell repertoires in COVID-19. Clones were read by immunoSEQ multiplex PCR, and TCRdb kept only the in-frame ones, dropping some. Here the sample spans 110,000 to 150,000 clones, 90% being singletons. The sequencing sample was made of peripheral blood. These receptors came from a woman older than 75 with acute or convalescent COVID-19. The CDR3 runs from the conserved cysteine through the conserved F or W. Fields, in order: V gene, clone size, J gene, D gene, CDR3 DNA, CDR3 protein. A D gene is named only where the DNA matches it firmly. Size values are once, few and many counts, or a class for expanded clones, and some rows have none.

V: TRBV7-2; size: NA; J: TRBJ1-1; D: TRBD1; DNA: TGTGCCAGCAGCTTAAGGGGAGACAGGGGAAACGAAGCTTTCTTT; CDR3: CASSLRGDRGNEAFF
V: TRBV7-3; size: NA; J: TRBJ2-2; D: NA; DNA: TGTGCCAGCAGCCCGGCGGGGCGGGGGGAGCTGTTTTTT; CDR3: CASSPAGRGELFF
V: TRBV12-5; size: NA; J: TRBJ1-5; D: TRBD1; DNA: TGTGCTAGTGGTTTAGGGACAGGGGTAAGCCAGCCCCAGCATTTT; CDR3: CASGLGTGVSQPQHF
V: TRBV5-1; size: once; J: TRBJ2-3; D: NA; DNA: TGCGCCAGCAGCTTGGAGAATGCAGGGAATACGCAGTATTTT; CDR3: CASSLENAGNTQYF
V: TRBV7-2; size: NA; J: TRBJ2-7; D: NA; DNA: TGTGCCAGCAGCTTCGGGGTGGAGTACGAGCAGTACTTC; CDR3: CASSFGVEYEQYF
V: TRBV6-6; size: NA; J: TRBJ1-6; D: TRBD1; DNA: TGTGCCAGCACTGGGGGGACAGTCAATTCACCCCTCCACTTT; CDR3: CASTGGTVNSPLHF
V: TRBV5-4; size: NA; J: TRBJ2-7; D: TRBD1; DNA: TGTGCCAGCAGCTCACGCCAGGGGGCGGAGGAGCAGTACTTC; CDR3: CASSSRQGAEEQYF
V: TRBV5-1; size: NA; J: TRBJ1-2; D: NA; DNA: TGCGCCAGCAGCCGCGATGCTGAGGGAATGGGCTACACCTTC; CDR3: CASSRDAEGMGYTF
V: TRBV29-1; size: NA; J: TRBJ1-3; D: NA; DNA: TGCAGCGGGGCCAGGGGCGGAGGAAACACCATATATTTT; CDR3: CSGARGGGNTIYF
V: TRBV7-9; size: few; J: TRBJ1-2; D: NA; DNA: TGTGCCAGCAGCTTGTTCCTTCTTAACTTCAACGGCTACACCTTC; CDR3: CASSLFLLNFNGYTF
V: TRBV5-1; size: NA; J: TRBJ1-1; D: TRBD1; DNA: TGCGCCAGCAGCAATGGACAGGGCATCGGAGGAGCTTTCTTT; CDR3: CASSNGQGIGGAFF
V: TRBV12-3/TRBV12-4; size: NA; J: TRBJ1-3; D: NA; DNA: TGTGCCAGCAGTTCTACTGGAAACACCATATATTTT; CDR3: CASSSTGNTIYF
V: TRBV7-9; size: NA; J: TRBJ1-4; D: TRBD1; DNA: TGTGCCAGCAGCCCTTGGTCCCAGGGGGATGAAAAACTGTTTTTT; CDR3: CASSPWSQGDEKLFF
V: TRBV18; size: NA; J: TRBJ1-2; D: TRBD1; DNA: TGTGCCAGCTCACCACAGAGGGACAGCAATCTCTATGGCTACACCTTC; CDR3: CASSPQRDSNLYGYTF
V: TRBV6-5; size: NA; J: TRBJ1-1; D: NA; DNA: TGTGCCAGCAGTCCGACAGGACAAAACACTGAAGCTTTCTTT; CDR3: CASSPTGQNTEAFF
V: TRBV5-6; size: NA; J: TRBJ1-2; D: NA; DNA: TGTGCCAGCAGCTTGGAACAGGGTTGGGGCTACACCTTC; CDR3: CASSLEQGWGYTF
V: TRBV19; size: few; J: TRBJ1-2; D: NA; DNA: TGTGCCAGTAGGGAAGGACAGTCTATGGACTACACCTTC; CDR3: CASREGQSMDYTF
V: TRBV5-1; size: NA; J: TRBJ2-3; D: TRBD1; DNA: TGCGCCAGCAGCTTAGCCATAACCGGGACAGGGAGCACAGATACGCAGTATTTT; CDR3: CASSLAITGTGSTDTQYF
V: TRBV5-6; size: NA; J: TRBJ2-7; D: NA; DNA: TGTGCCAGCAGCTCTGGGCCAGCCCAGCAGTACTTC; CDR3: CASSSGPAQQYF
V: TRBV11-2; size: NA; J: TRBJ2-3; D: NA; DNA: TGTGCCAGCAGCTTAGCAGGGAGCACAGATACGCAGTATTTT; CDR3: CASSLAGSTDTQYF
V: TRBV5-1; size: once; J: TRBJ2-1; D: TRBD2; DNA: TGCGCCAGCAGCTTGGGACTAGCGGGGGTGTACAATGAGCAGTTCTTC; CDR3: CASSLGLAGVYNEQFF
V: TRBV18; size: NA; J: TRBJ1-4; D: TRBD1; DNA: TGTGCCAGCTCACCATCCAGGACAGGGGAAAAACTGTTTTTT; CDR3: CASSPSRTGEKLFF
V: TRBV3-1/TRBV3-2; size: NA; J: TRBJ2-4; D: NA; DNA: TGTGCCAGCAGCCAAGATGTGAGGACAGCTACGTTAGCCAAAAACATTCAGTACTTC; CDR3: CASSQDVRTATLAKNIQYF
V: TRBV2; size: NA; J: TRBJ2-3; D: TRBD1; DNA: TGTGCCAGCACAGGGGGCAGGACAGATACGCAGTATTTT; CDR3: CASTGGRTDTQYF
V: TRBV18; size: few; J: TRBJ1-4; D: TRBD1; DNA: TGTGCCAGCTCAGCGACAGGGAGAACTAATGAAAAACTGTTTTTT; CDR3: CASSATGRTNEKLFF
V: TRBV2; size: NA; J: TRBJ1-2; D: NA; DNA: TGTGCCACAGGGGCGCGGGACTATGGCTACACCTTC; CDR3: CATGARDYGYTF
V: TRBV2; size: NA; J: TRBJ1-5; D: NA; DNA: TGTGCCAGCAGTGAATGGGCAGATCAGCCCCAGCATTTT; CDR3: CASSEWADQPQHF
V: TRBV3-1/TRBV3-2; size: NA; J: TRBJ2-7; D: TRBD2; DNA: TGTGCCAGCAGCCAACCCCAGGGGCGGGGGGGCTCCTACGAGCAGTACTTC; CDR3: CASSQPQGRGGSYEQYF
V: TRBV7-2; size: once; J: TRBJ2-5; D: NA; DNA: TGTGCCAGCAGCTTAGCCCCTTCGGCGGGGACCCAGTACTTC; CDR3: CASSLAPSAGTQYF
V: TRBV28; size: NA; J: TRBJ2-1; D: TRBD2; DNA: TGTGCCAGCAGTTCCGCGGGGGGCTGGAATGAGCAGTTCTTC; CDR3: CASSSAGGWNEQFF
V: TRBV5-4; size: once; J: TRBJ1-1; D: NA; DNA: TGTGCCAGCAGCTTGGCCGGGGTTACTGAAGCTTTCTTT; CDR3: CASSLAGVTEAFF
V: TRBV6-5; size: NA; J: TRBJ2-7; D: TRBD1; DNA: TGTGCCAGCATTCGAGACAGGGATCACGAGCAGTACTTC; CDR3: CASIRDRDHEQYF
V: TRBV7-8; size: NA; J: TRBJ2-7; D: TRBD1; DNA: TGTGCCAGCAGCTTAGATGGACAGGGGTTCGAGCAGTACTTC; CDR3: CASSLDGQGFEQYF
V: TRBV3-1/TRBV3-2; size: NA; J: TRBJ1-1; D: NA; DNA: TGTGCCAGCACAGAGGGGGGGGCCGACGACACTGAAGCTTTCTTT; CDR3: CASTEGGADDTEAFF
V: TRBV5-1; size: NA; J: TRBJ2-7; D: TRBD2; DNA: TGCGCCACCAGTCACCCAGGGACTAGCGGGGTTGGGGAGCAGTACTTC; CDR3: CATSHPGTSGVGEQYF
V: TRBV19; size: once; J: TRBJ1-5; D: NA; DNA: TGTGCCAGTGCCCTGGGGAGGGAGGGGCCCCAGCATTTT; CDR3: CASALGREGPQHF
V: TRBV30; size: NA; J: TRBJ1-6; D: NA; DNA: TGTGCCTGGAGTTCAGGGCAGAGCTCCTATAATTCACCCCTCCACTTT; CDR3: CAWSSGQSSYNSPLHF
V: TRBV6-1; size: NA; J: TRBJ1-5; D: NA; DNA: TGTGCCAGCAGTGACCCCGACAGTGGCAGCAATCAGCCCCAGCATTTT; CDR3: CASSDPDSGSNQPQHF
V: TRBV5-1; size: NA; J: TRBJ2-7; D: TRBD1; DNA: TGCGCCAGCAGCTCGGGACAGGGAACCTACGAGCAGTACTTC; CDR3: CASSSGQGTYEQYF
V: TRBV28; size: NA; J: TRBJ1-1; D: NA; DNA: TGTGCCAGCAGGGGGCCAAAGAACACTGAAGCTTTCTTT; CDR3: CASRGPKNTEAFF
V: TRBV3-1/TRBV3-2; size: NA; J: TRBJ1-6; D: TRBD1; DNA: TGTGCCAGCAGCCAACAAAACAGGGGTAGTTCACCCCTCCACTTT; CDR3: CASSQQNRGSSPLHF
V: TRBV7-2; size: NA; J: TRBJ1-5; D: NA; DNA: TGTGCCAGCAGCAAGGACAATGCAAATCAGCCCCAGCATTTT; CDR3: CASSKDNANQPQHF
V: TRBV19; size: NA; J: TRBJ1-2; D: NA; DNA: TGTGCCAGTACCCCTTCCAGGGGCGAATACAATGGCTACACCTTC; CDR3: CASTPSRGEYNGYTF
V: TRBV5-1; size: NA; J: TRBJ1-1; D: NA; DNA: TGCGCCAGCAGACCAGGGTGGGGGGACACTGAAGCTTTCTTT; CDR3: CASRPGWGDTEAFF
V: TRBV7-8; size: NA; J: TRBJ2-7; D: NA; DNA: TGTGCCAGCAGCGTAGAACCGAGCTCCTACGAGCAGTACTTC; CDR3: CASSVEPSSYEQYF
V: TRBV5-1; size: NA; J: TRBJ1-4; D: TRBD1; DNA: TGCGCCAGCAGCCCCACAGGGGTGACTAATGAAAAACTGTTTTTT; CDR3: CASSPTGVTNEKLFF
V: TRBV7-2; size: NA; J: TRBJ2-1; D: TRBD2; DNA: TGTGCCAGCAGCTCCTGGGGGAGCGGGGAAGAGGGGCAGTTCTTC; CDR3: CASSSWGSGEEGQFF
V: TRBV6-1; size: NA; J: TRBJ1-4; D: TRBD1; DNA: TGTGCCAGCAGTGAAAACAGGGGGCAAACTAATGAAAAACTGTTTTTT; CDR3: CASSENRGQTNEKLFF
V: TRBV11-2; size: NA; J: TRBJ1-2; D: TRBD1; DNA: TGTGCCAGCAGCTTAGCGGGGACAGGGGTGGGCTACACCTTC; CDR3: CASSLAGTGVGYTF
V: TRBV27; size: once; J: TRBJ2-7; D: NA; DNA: TGTGCCAGCAGTTCGTCGCGACAGCTATACGAGCAGTACTTC; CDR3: CASSSSRQLYEQYF
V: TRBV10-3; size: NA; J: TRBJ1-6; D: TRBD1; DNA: TGTGCCATCAGTGAGTTTGACAGGGCCGGTTCACCCCTCCACTTT; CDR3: CAISEFDRAGSPLHF
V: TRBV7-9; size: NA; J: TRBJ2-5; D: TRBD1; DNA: TGTGCCAGCAGCTCCGGACAGGGCCCCCAAGAGACCCAGTACTTC; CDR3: CASSSGQGPQETQYF
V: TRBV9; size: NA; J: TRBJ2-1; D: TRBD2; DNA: TGTGCCAGCAGCGCACGGGGGGTCTACAATGAGCAGTTCTTC; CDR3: CASSARGVYNEQFF
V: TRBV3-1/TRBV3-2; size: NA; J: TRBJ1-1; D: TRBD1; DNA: TGTGCCAGCAGCCCCTTCCCCGGGACAGGGGCGGGCACTGAAGCTTTCTTT; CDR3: CASSPFPGTGAGTEAFF
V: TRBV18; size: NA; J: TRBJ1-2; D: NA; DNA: TGTGCCAGCTCACCCACCGAGAACTATGGCTACACCTTC; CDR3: CASSPTENYGYTF
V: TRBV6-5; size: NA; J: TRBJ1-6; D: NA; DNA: TGTGCCAGCAGCCGGATCCGGGATTCACCCCTCCACTTT; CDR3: CASSRIRDSPLHF
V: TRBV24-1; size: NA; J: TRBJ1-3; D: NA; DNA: TGTGCCACCAGTGACCCCTCTGACTGTACTTCTGGAAACACCATATATTTT; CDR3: CATSDPSDCTSGNTIYF